The 16 T cell receptor beta chains in this list originate from one sample, sequenced in a study of tumor and adjacent non-tumor tissue in lung cancer. RNA was extracted from bulk tissue without any cell sorting. A modified ARM-PCR protocol with three rounds of nested PCR amplified TCRbeta. From the multiplex PCR reads, TCRdb called clonotypes with MiXCR, one entry per CDR3 protein. The sample lists more than 85,000 distinct CDR3 sequences; about 61% were seen once. Sequencing input: lung tumor tissue. These TCRs come from a man aged 65 to 85 with non-small cell lung cancer.

Details on this clonotype: This may come from a read error, since a much larger clone is one base off. The V gene is TRBV28, the J gene TRBJ2-5, with 9 bases identical to TRBD2. Trimming cost V 3 bases and J 3 bases; bases outside gene matches: 5. The CDR3 is made up of 15 amino acids. CDR1 and CDR2 from the germline V gene are MDHEN and SYDVKM. Here the CDR3 reads CASSFPASGEETQYF. CDR3 sequence (DNA): TGTGCCAGCAGTTTCCCGGCTAGCGGGGAAGAGACCCAGTACTTC.

On this clonotype: One junction end does not reproduce the germline sequence, and a read error may be involved. This chain uses TRBV6-1 with TRBJ2-1, with 11 nucleotides matching TRBD1. The CDR3 has 17 residues. Germline-derived CDR1 and CDR2 are MNHNS and SASEGT. The CDR3 region has the DNA TGTACCAGCACCCGGACAGGGGGCCTAAGCTCCTACAATGAGCAGTTCTTC. Its protein product is CTSTRTGGLSSYNEQFF.

Turning to this clonotype: Without the conserved terminal phenylalanine or tryptophan, this CDR3 likely stems from a read error. The V gene is TRBV12-5, the J gene TRBJ2-5, with D tentatively TRBD2 (5 bases). Germline assignment: CDR1 LGHNT and CDR2 FRNRAP. Trimming pared 7 bases from V and 5 bases from J, leaving 11 bases between. CDR3 length: 12 residues. The CDR3 DNA is TGTGCTAGTGCGGGGAATGGCGAGACCCAGTACTCC. Translating it yields CASAGNGETQYS.

This clonotype came up many times. The gene calls are TRBV29-1 and TRBJ2-7; 9 nucleotides line up with TRBD2. This CDR3 comprises 15 residues. Germline CDR1 SQVTM, CDR2 ANQGSEA. Germline trimming cut 4 bases from V and 2 bases from J; bases unmatched to any gene: 9. CDR3 amino acids: CSVVVRLAATYEQYF. CDR3 in DNA: TGCAGCGTTGTAGTTCGACTAGCGGCGACCTACGAGCAGTACTTC.

Notes on this clonotype: At one end, the junction sequence differs from germline, possibly due to a read error. V is TRBV13 and J is TRBJ2-7; 7 positions match TRBD2. The germline gives CDR1 PRHDT, CDR2 FYEKMQ (reference sequence). The CDR3 runs to 18 residues. The CDR3 here is CASSSLTSRRTSSYEQYF. The DNA of the CDR3 is TGTGCCAGCAGCTCCCTGACTAGCAGGAGGACAAGCTCCTACGAACAGTACTTC.

This clonotype was seen ten or more times. CDR3 bases: TGCAGTGCTTTAGATGTCAGGACGCGGACAGATACGCAGTATTTT. Translation gives CSALDVRTRTDTQYF. The chain is built from TRBV20-1 and TRBJ2-3; D not certain. This CDR3 spans 15 amino acids. CDR1 and CDR2 from the germline V gene are DFQATT and SNEGSKA (reference sequence). The ends were cut back, 5 bases at V and 3 bases at J, with 18 bases in the middle.

This clonotype occurred once. At one boundary the junction diverges from the germline segment, which might be a read error. The gene calls are TRBV11-2 and TRBJ2-1, with D perhaps being TRBD1 or TRBD2 (5 bases each). The CDR3 has 15 residues. Looked up from germline, CDR1 is SGHAT and CDR2 is FQNNGV. The DNA for the CDR3 is TGTGCCAGCAGCTTAGAGACCGGGGCCTGTAATGAGCAGTCCTTC. This sequence encodes CASSLETGACNEQSF.

This clonotype was seen a single time. A read error may account for a junction end that differs from germline. This chain connects TRBV7-8 to TRBJ2-2, with TRBD2 as a possible D gene (6 bases). The CDR3 is 15 residues long. Germline CDR1 SGHVS, CDR2 FQNEAQ. The CDR3 region has the DNA TGTGCCAGCAGCACTAGCCTGACGAACTCCGGGGAGCTGTTTTTT. It is translated as CASSTSLTNSGELFF.

The chain combines TRBV5-1 with TRBJ2-1; TRBD2 agrees at 12 bases. V shed 6 bases, J shed 10 bases, and the junction held 14 bases outside the gene matches. CDR1 and CDR2 (germline): SGHRS, YFSETQ. The CDR3 has 16 residues. The CDR3 reads CASISPPSGGVREQFF. CDR3 sequence (DNA): TGCGCCAGCATCTCCCCGCCTAGCGGGGGGGTGAGAGAGCAGTTCTTC.

Turning to this clonotype: The DNA is omitted, as the CDR3 cannot be located on it reliably, and the CDR3 follows TCRdb's listing. The CDR3 here is CSVGKGTGTEVFF. The gene calls are TRBV29-1 and TRBJ1-1; the table calls TRBD1, which could not be checked here. Germline loops: CDR1 SQVTM, CDR2 ANQGSEA. Counting both end residues, the CDR3 totals 13 amino acids.

There are a few counts of this clonotype. The J gene is TRBJ2-5, the V gene TRBV6-1, with 9 positions matching TRBD1. The CDR3 consists of 13 residues. Germline V gene lookup returns CDR1 MNHNS and CDR2 SASEGT. With V trimmed by 6 bases and J by 7 bases, 6 bases remained unmatched. This chain's CDR3 is CASRGQGNGTQYF. CDR3 coding DNA: TGTGCCAGCAGGGGACAGGGAAATGGGACCCAGTACTTC.

This clonotype was observed a handful of times. A read error is possible here, since a much larger clone lies one base away. This chain connects TRBV6-5 to TRBJ1-6; 8 bases fit TRBD1. The ends lost 6 bases at V and 8 bases at J; junction bases unmatched: 6. This CDR3 region has 14 residues. The germline V gene encodes CDR1 MNHEY and CDR2 SVGAGI. CDR3 sequence: CASRYGQGDSPLHF. In DNA, the CDR3 is TGTGCCAGCAGATATGGACAGGGAGATTCACCCCTCCACTTT.

This clonotype was observed at least ten times. The chain is built from TRBV29-1 and TRBJ2-7, with 10 positions matching TRBD1. Germline-derived CDR1 and CDR2 are SQVTM and ANQGSEA. The V segment lost 6 bases and the J segment 5 bases; nucleotides outside the gene matches: 10. The CDR3 contains 14 residues. CDR3 protein: CSVVSGTGVDEQYF. CDR3 bases: TGCAGCGTAGTCTCCGGGACAGGGGTTGACGAGCAGTACTTC.

Points on this clonotype: This could be a read error, since a much larger clone is one nucleotide away. V is TRBV4-1 and J is TRBJ2-4, with a tentative D call TRBD2 (7 bases). Germline CDR1 MGHRA, CDR2 YSYEKL. This CDR3 contains 15 residues. The CDR3 here is CANSQESGGRSIQYF. CDR3 nucleotide sequence: TGCGCCAACAGCCAAGAATCGGGGGGCCGAAGCATTCAGTACTTC.

This clonotype was counted a single time. One base away lies a much larger clone, so this may be a sequencing read error. This chain links TRBV5-4 with TRBJ2-2; TRBD1 matches 10 bases. J lost 5 bases, V lost 0 bases, and 7 bases had no gene match. Per the germline V gene, CDR1 is SGHNT and CDR2 is YYREEE (reference sequence). This CDR3 has 17 residues. DNA of the CDR3: TGTGCCAGCAGCTTGGATGGACAGGGGGTGCTAACCGGGGAGCTGTTTTTT. Its protein is CASSLDGQGVLTGELFF.

In this sample, this clonotype turned up a few times. A much more abundant neighbour one base away suggests this may be a read error. V is TRBV20-1 and J is TRBJ2-5, with D perhaps assigned TRBD1 or TRBD2 (5 bases each). This CDR3 comprises 14 residues. From germline, CDR1 is DFQATT and CDR2 SNEGSKA (reference sequence). V was cut by 5 bases and J by 0 bases, with 13 bases left in between. The DNA for the CDR3 is TGCAGTGCTCTGGGCTGGGACCACCAAGAGACCCAGTACTTC. It specifies CSALGWDHQETQYF.